The 30 T cell receptor beta chains reported below all come from one sample, sequenced in a study of persistence of HIV-infected CD4 T cells. Which antigens these TCRs recognize remains unknown. Lysates of CMV-infected fibroblasts at around 9.9 ug/mL stimulated these cells. CD40L/CD69 double-negative CD45RO-high memory CD4+ T cells were collected. This was the immunoSEQ version 4 assay in survey mode. Clones were read by immunoSEQ multiplex PCR, and TCRdb kept only the in-frame ones, dropping some. Of approximately 30,000 clones in the sample, over 80% were seen once. The sequencing used CD4+ T cells sorted from PBMCs after approximately 19-hour stimulation, collected from a patient who received antiretroviral therapy. The receptors shown here come from an adult woman with HIV who was CMV-seropositive.

The V and J genes are TRBV28 and TRBJ2-5, with TRBD2 matching over 14 bases. This CDR3 has 17 amino acids. Losses at the gene ends were 8 bases for V and 5 bases for J; bases not matched to a gene: 13. Per the germline V gene, CDR1 is MDHEN and CDR2 is SYDVKM. Here the CDR3 DNA reads TGTGCCAGCCGAATTGGGACTAGCGGGAGTGGGAGGGAGACCCAGTACTTC. The encoded protein is CASRIGTSGSGRETQYF.

V is TRBV6-5 and J is TRBJ1-2; maybe TRBD1 (6 bases). V was shortened by 6 bases and J by 0 bases, with 14 bases between the two germline ends. Germline CDR1 is MNHEY and CDR2 is SVGAGI. The CDR3 totals 15 residues. CDR3 protein: CASSHQRTANYGYTF. DNA of the CDR3: TGTGCCAGCAGCCATCAGAGGACAGCTAACTATGGCTACACCTTC.

The chain combines TRBV19 with TRBJ2-7; 7 positions agree with TRBD1. The V segment lost 1 base and the J segment 2 bases; nucleotides outside the gene matches: 5. This CDR3 is 15 amino acids long. The germline V gene encodes CDR1 LNHDA and CDR2 SQIVND (reference sequence). DNA of the CDR3: TGTGCCAGTAGTATAGGAGGGACAGCCACCTACGAGCAGTACTTC. Protein: CASSIGGTATYEQYF.

This chain joins TRBV3-1 (or the pseudogene TRBV3-2) and TRBJ2-7; D gene uncertain. V lost 0 bases to trimming and J lost 2 bases, with 5 bases between them. Germline loops: CDR1 LGHDT, CDR2 YNNKEL (reference sequence). There are 13 residues in the CDR3. The CDR3: CASSQDLTYEQYF. The CDR3, as DNA: TGTGCCAGCAGCCAAGATCTCACCTACGAGCAGTACTTC.

The genes are TRBV2 and TRBJ1-1; D call uncertain. The CDR3 covers 13 residues. The V end was cut by 4 bases, the J end by 1 base, with 7 bases between. The germline V gene encodes CDR1 SNHLY and CDR2 FYNNEI. The CDR3 spells CASSVMGNTEAFF. Here the CDR3 DNA reads TGTGCCAGCAGTGTTATGGGGAACACTGAAGCTTTCTTT.

This chain joins TRBV19 and TRBJ2-3; a possible D gene is TRBD1 (6 bases). The V gene's germline CDR1 is LNHDA and CDR2 SQIVND (reference sequence). Trimming took 7 bases from V and 2 from J, leaving 13 bases between them. There are 14 residues in the CDR3. The CDR3 here is CASTDTGYTDTQYF. Here the CDR3 DNA reads TGTGCCAGTACCGATACAGGGTACACAGATACGCAGTATTTT.

This clone has just a few counts. This sequence joins TRBV7-2 and TRBJ1-2; a possible D gene is TRBD1 (5 bases). CDR1 is SGHTA, CDR2 FQGNSA, per germline. CDR3 length: 19 residues. Trimming took 4 bases from V and 7 from J, leaving 31 bases between them. CDR3 loop: CASSSSLGRGRVERSGYTF. CDR3 DNA: TGTGCCAGCAGCTCAAGCTTGGGACGGGGACGAGTTGAAAGGAGTGGCTACACCTTC.

This clone has a handful of counts. The V and J genes are TRBV25-1 and TRBJ1-1, with a weak D call TRBD1 (5 bases). The V end was cut by 4 bases, the J end by 7 bases, with 10 bases between. CDR3 length: 12 amino acids. Germline CDR1 is MGHDK and CDR2 is SYGVNS. The CDR3: CASSATGVEAFF. Written as DNA, the CDR3 is TGTGCCAGCAGTGCTACAGGAGTTGAAGCTTTCTTT.

The rearrangement joins TRBV19 to TRBJ2-7; 9 nucleotides match TRBD2. V dropped 10 bases and J dropped 6; count of bases not matched to a gene: 13. The CDR3 has 14 residues. Germline lookup yields CDR1 LNHDA and CDR2 SQIVND (reference sequence). The CDR3 DNA is TGTGCCACCCGAAGGGGCGGGGGGGGATTCGAGCAGTACTTC. It codes for CATRRGGGGFEQYF.

This chain uses TRBV4-2 with TRBJ1-2, with D tentatively TRBD1 (6 bases). This CDR3 has 15 residues. The germline V gene has CDR1 LGHNA and CDR2 YNFKEQ. Trimming pared 0 bases from V and 4 bases from J, leaving 12 bases between. Here the CDR3 DNA reads TGTGCCAGCAGCCAAGATCTCGAGGGGGTCTATGGCTACACCTTC. Residues: CASSQDLEGVYGYTF.

The genes are TRBV7-6 and TRBJ2-7, with a possible D match to TRBD1 (6 bases). Trimming left V 5 bases short and J 0 bases short, with 14 bases between. CDR3 length equals 15 residues. CDR1 SGHVS and CDR2 FNYEAQ come from the germline V gene. DNA for the CDR3: TGTGCCAGCAGCAGATACAGGGATAGCTCCTACGAGCAGTACTTC. Translated: CASSRYRDSSYEQYF.

The chain joins TRBV5-4 to TRBJ2-3; maybe TRBD2 (6 bases). CDR1 is SGHNT and CDR2 is YYREEE in the germline V gene (reference sequence). Trimming took off 0 bases at V and 5 bases at J, with 13 bases between the two ends. The CDR3 has 15 residues. Written as DNA, the CDR3 is TGTGCCAGCAGCTTGGCGCGGGGCGCAGAAGATACGCAGTATTTT. As protein: CASSLARGAEDTQYF.

This chain connects TRBV3-1 (or the pseudogene TRBV3-2) to TRBJ1-5; a weak D match, TRBD1 (5 bases). Germline loops: CDR1 LGHDT, CDR2 YNNKEL (reference sequence). The CDR3 runs 15 residues. V dropped 3 bases and J dropped 5 bases, with 14 bases sitting between them. The CDR3 sequence is CASSHTSGLHQPQHF. CDR3 DNA: TGTGCCAGCAGCCATACATCGGGGCTCCATCAGCCCCAGCATTTT.

This sequence joins TRBV5-1 and TRBJ2-3; 8 bases are shared with TRBD2. Trimming at V came to 3 bases and at J to 6 bases, leaving 15 bases not matched to a gene. This CDR3 spans 17 amino acids. Germline V lookup: CDR1 SGHRS, CDR2 YFSETQ. The DNA of the CDR3 is TGCGCCAGCAGCTCGAGGACTAGCAGGTCTAGTTTGGATACGCAGTATTTT. Its translation is CASSSRTSRSSLDTQYF.

The chain couples TRBV19 to TRBJ2-5; perhaps D is TRBD1 or TRBD2 (6 bases each). V was pared by 4 bases and J by 5 bases, with 11 bases between. Germline loops: CDR1 LNHDA, CDR2 SQIVND (reference sequence). The CDR3 has 13 residues. CDR3 loop: CASSSRGLETQYF. The CDR3 DNA reads TGTGCCAGTAGTAGTCGGGGGCTTGAGACCCAGTACTTC.

The rearrangement uses TRBV5-1 and TRBJ1-1; unclear D gene. V shed 4 bases and J shed 2 bases, with 12 bases lying between them. Germline V gene data show CDR1 as SGHRS and CDR2 as YFSETQ. This CDR3 has 14 amino acids. The CDR3 DNA follows: TGCGCCAGCAGCCCCGGCCCCTCTAACACTGAAGCTTTCTTT. It translates to CASSPGPSNTEAFF.

CDR3 nucleotides: TGTGCCACCGCCGGCAATCAGGGCCGACTTCCCGGGGAGCTGTTTTTT. This sequence encodes CATAGNQGRLPGELFF. V and J are TRBV24-1 and TRBJ2-2, with a possible D match to TRBD1 (5 bases). V gave up 9 bases and J gave up 6 bases, with 22 bases separating them. CDR1 is KGHDR and CDR2 is SFDVKD in the germline V gene. CDR3 length: 16 amino acids.

The V and J genes are TRBV4-3 and TRBJ2-3; TRBD2 aligns across 10 bases. The CDR3 covers 17 residues. V shed 0 bases, J shed 0 bases, and the junction held 3 bases outside the gene matches. Germline V lookup: CDR1 LGHNA, CDR2 YSLEER. The CDR3 DNA sequence: TGCGCCAGCAGCCAAGAACTAGCGGGGACCAGCACAGATACGCAGTATTTT. Translation: CASSQELAGTSTDTQYF.

About this clone itself: Relative to the germline gene, one junction end is altered; a read error may explain this. V gene TRBV20-1 combines with J gene TRBJ1-1; a possible D gene is TRBD1 (5 bases). Germline lookup yields CDR1 DFQATT and CDR2 SNEGSKA (reference sequence). The CDR3 spans 8 residues. CDR3 residues: CSATLGQF. CDR3 DNA sequence: TGCAGTGCCACACTCGGACAATTT.

This clone was picked up one time. This chain joins TRBV5-1 and TRBJ2-7; TRBD2 matches 11 bases. The J segment lost 3 bases and the V segment lost 4 bases, leaving 12 bases of the junction unmatched. Looked up from germline, CDR1 is SGHRS and CDR2 is YFSETQ. The CDR3 is made up of 17 amino acids. The CDR3 DNA follows: TGCGCCAGCAGCCCTACGTTTCTAGCGGGAGGAATCTACGAGCAGTACTTC. It is translated as CASSPTFLAGGIYEQYF.

CDR3 in DNA: TGTGCCAGCAGCTTGGACGGGACAGGAATTTACGAGCAGTACTTC. Its protein is CASSLDGTGIYEQYF. V is TRBV5-5 and J is TRBJ2-7; 8 bases are a match to TRBD1. CDR1 and CDR2 (germline): SGHKS, YYEKEE (reference sequence). The junction had 6 bases not matched to a gene; V was cut back by 0 bases and J by 4 bases. CDR3 length: 15 amino acids.

This sequence joins TRBV5-1 and TRBJ2-3; the D is unclear. Germline assignment: CDR1 SGHRS and CDR2 YFSETQ. The CDR3 is 15 amino acids. V was pared by 0 bases and J by 0 bases, with 8 bases between. The CDR3 region has the DNA TGCGCCAGCAGCTTGGTCCAGTCCAGCACAGATACGCAGTATTTT. Protein: CASSLVQSSTDTQYF.

V is TRBV18 and J is TRBJ1-1, with D perhaps TRBD1 (6 bases). Trimming pared 3 bases from V and 1 base from J, leaving 12 bases between. CDR1 KGHSH and CDR2 LQKENI come from the germline V gene. CDR3 length equals 15 residues. The chain's CDR3 is CASSPLGQRNTEAFF. The CDR3 DNA reads as TGTGCCAGCTCACCTTTAGGACAGCGGAACACTGAAGCTTTCTTT.

The chain recombines TRBV29-1 with TRBJ2-3; TRBD2 matches at 14 bases. Germline CDR1 and CDR2: SQVTM and ANQGSEA. The CDR3 loop spans 16 amino acids. The V and J ends lost 4 bases and 4 bases, in that order; junction bases with no gene match: 7. The CDR3 protein is CSVVGGLAGGPDTQYF. CDR3 DNA: TGCAGCGTTGTAGGTGGACTAGCGGGAGGCCCAGATACGCAGTATTTT.

CDR3 DNA sequence: TGTGCCAGCTCACCCGGACTAGCGGGGGGCACAGATACGCAGTATTTT. This sequence encodes CASSPGLAGGTDTQYF. V is TRBV18 and J is TRBJ2-3, with 13 bases fitting TRBD2. The CDR3 spans 16 residues. Losses at the gene ends were 3 bases for V and 1 base for J; bases not matched to a gene: 1. Germline-derived CDR1 and CDR2 are KGHSH and LQKENI. The whole variable domain, filled in from reference TRBV18 and TRBJ2-3, reads NAGVMQNPRHLVRRRGQEARLRCSPMKGHSHVYWYRQLPEEGLKFMVYLQKENIIDESGMPKERFSAEFPKEGPSILRIQQVVRGDSAAYFCASSPGLAGGTDTQYFGPGTRLTVL.

This clone was observed a single time. The chain carries TRBV27 and TRBJ2-7; TRBD1 aligns across 9 bases. V was pared by 5 bases and J by 0 bases, with 8 bases of the junction left unmatched. This CDR3 spans 16 amino acids. Germline V gene data show CDR1 as MNHEY and CDR2 as SMNVEV (reference sequence). CDR3: CASSAYLGQGSYEQYF. In DNA, the CDR3 is TGTGCCAGCAGTGCGTACTTGGGACAGGGCTCCTACGAGCAGTACTTC.

The chain is built from TRBV19 and TRBJ1-5, with D hard to call. The CDR3 totals 16 residues. The germline V gene has CDR1 LNHDA and CDR2 SQIVND (reference sequence). V lost 3 bases and J 3 bases, leaving 15 bases between the germline ends. CDR3 DNA sequence: TGTGCCAGTAGTATGGTCCCCCGGGCCCACAATCAGCCCCAGCATTTT. It codes for CASSMVPRAHNQPQHF.

This chain connects TRBV2 to TRBJ2-5; TRBD2 matches at 7 bases. With 8 bases clipped from V and 6 bases from J, the junction kept 9 bases outside the gene matches. This CDR3 has 13 amino acids. Germline V gene sequence: CDR1 SNHLY, CDR2 FYNNEI. The CDR3 is CASAGASGKTQYF. CDR3 bases: TGTGCCAGCGCGGGAGCGAGCGGGAAGACCCAGTACTTC. The full variable domain, with the rest looked up from reference TRBV2 and TRBJ2-5, is EPEVTQTPSHQVTQMGQEVILRCVPISNHLYFYWYRQILGQKVEFLVSFYNNEISEKSEIFDDQFSVERPDGSNFTLKIRSTKLEDSAMYFCASAGASGKTQYFGPGTRLLVL.

CDR3 residues: CASSDPTKGSGANVLTF. CDR3 bases: TGCGCCAGCAGTGACCCTACGAAGGGCTCTGGGGCCAACGTCCTGACTTTC. This sequence joins TRBV10-2 and TRBJ2-6; no definite D call. Trimming removed 3 bases from V and 0 bases from J, with 12 bases in between. Germline V gene lookup returns CDR1 WSHSY and CDR2 SAAADI. The CDR3 is 17 amino acids.

The table lists this clone with a few counts. The chain recombines TRBV2 with TRBJ1-2, with D hard to call. This CDR3 contains 12 residues. The V end lost 2 bases, the J end lost 2 bases, and 3 bases lay between the germline ends. Germline V CDR1 and CDR2: SNHLY, FYNNEI. This CDR3 is CASSERNYGYTF. CDR3 sequence (DNA): TGTGCCAGCAGTGAACGCAACTATGGCTACACCTTC.